The subject of this entry is one T cell receptor (beta chain). The target of this receptor is not known. This could be a read error, since a much larger clone is one nucleotide away. The germline V gene (reference sequence) sets CDR1 to MNHEY and CDR2 to SMNVEV. From its cysteine to its phenylalanine, the CDR3 spans 16 amino acids. Of all the DNA, just the CDR3 is kept, 48 bases in frame from base 1. These data come from a study of blood T cells in healthy people across ages (dated by TCRdb to the mid-2010s). In the study overall: In model experiments, template switching captured about one uniquely barcoded TCR beta cDNA molecule for every two T cells. The donors were divided into four age groups: young (average approximately 17 years), middle-aged (about 40), aged (approximately 59) and long-lived (about 79). To track age-related changes in TCR beta repertoire diversity, the study relied on deep sequencing normalized with unique cDNA molecular identifiers. To avoid experimental bias, donors of different ages were spread randomly across the sequencing lanes. Two additional independent replicas of 1 million unique cDNA reads from the same blood draw were analyzed for two donors (one aged 18 to 30 and one aged 80 or older).

What the work shows at the level of the full study, not this receptor alone: There was a strong correlation between observed TCR beta diversity and the percentage of naive T cells measured by flow cytometry. Because profiling used bulk unsorted PBMCs, naive and antigen-experienced compartments could not be compared conclusively. Donor CMV infection status was unknown, potentially confounding age-related changes in expanded clonotypes. Compared with the aged group, the long-lived group had more naive CD4+ T cells, fewer expanded clones and increased TCR diversity, suggesting age selection. As age increased, observed TCR beta diversity per million T cells dropped in a roughly linear way, and a significant reduction was already evident by age roughly 36. Total diversity estimates from one million sequenced T cells were considered lower bounds and underestimates.

The roughly 39 donors, aged 6 to 90 years, were systemically healthy Caucasian individuals from Russia. Each donor gave ten milliliters of peripheral blood, drawn into EDTA-treated Vacutainer tubes. Ficoll-Paque density-gradient centrifugation was used to isolate PBMCs, with at least 6.5 million per sample. Trizol reagent was used to extract total RNA from the PBMCs, yielding at least 5 micrograms per sample. For every donor, flow cytometry on a PBMC aliquot measured the percentage of naive CD45RAhigh/CD27high T cells. The library was prepared using 5' RACE. Instrument on record: Illumina HiSeq 2500. The second PCR ran for roughly 7 to 12 cycles and used a J-beta primer mix along with a sample-barcoded 5' primer. Each TCR beta cDNA molecule received a unique molecular identifier from a template-switch 5' adaptor carrying 12 random nucleotides. At least 2.5 million CDR3-containing paired-end reads were obtained from each sample. The Mint cDNA synthesis kit, primed by a TRBC-specific oligonucleotide, was used to synthesize first-strand cDNA from all RNA. Following uracil-DNA glycosylase treatment, all cDNA underwent a first 18-cycle PCR with the universal primers M1SS and BC2_uni_R. The authors' pipeline ran thus. For normalization, 1 million high-quality reads were randomly selected from each sample, with every read carrying a distinct molecular identifier. Instead of being binned into consensus sequences, reads that shared molecular identifiers were thrown out. CDR3 identification, clonotype clustering and error correction used MiTCR with a Q25 quality threshold and the strictest error-elimination algorithm. A nonparametric unseen species model with Euler transformation was used to estimate lower-bound total TCR beta diversity. The public reads were reanalyzed by TCRdb: fastp trimming at Q25, MiXCR alignment, in-frame beta chains only. Rows merge per CDR3 protein into single entries with the most common DNA and genes. It is TCRdb's table, rather than the study itself, that gives the V and J calls and clone size. The sample table contains about 640,000 distinct CDR3 sequences; only one count was recorded for 25% to 35% of them. The ten largest clonotypes hold 15% to 18% of the sample.

The TCR was taken from a woman over 75 in good health. Sequencing was performed on blood. The chain couples TRBV27 to TRBJ2-5, and 10 junction bases match TRBD1. DNA sequence: TGTGCCAGCAGGTTATCGGGACAGGGGATAGGGGAGACCCAGTACTTC. It encodes CASRLSGQGIGETQYF.